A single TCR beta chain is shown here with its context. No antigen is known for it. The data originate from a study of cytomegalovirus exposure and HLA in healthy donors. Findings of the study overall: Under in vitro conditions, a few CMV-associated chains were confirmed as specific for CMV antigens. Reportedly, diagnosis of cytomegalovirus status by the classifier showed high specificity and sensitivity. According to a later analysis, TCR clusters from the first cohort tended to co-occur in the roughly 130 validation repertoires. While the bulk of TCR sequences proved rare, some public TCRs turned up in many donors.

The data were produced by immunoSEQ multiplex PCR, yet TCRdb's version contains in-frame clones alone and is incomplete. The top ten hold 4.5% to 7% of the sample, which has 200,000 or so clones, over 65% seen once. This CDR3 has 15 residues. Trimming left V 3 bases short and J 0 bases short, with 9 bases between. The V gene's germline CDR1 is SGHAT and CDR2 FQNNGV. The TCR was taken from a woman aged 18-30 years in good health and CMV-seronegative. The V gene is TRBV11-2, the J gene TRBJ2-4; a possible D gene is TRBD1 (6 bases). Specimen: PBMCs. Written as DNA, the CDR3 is TGTGCCAGCAGCTTGGACAGCTTAGCCAAAAACATTCAGTACTTC. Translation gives CASSLDSLAKNIQYF.